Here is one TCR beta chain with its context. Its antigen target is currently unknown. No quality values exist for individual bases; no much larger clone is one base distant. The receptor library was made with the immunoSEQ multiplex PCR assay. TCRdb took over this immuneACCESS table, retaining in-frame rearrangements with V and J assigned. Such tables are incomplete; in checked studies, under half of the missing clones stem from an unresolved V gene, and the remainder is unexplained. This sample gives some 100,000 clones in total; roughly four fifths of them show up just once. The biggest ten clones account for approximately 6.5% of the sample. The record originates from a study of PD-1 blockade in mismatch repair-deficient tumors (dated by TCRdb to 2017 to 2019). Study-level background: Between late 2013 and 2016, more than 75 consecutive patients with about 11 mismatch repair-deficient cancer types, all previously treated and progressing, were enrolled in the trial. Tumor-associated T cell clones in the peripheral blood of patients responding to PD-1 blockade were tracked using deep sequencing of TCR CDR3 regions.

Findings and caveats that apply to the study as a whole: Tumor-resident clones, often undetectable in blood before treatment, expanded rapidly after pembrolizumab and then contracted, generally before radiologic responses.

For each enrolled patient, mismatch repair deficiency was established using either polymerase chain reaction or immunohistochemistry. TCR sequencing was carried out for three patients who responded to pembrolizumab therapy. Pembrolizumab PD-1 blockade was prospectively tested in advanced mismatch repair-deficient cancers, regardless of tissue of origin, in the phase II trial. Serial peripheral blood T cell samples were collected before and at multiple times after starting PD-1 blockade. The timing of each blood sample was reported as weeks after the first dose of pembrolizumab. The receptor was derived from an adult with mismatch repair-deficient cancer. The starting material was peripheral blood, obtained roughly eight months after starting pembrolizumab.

The bases read TGTGCCAGCAGTGTTTGGGAGGTACCTAGCACAGATACGCAGTATTTT. This codes for CASSVWEVPSTDTQYF. The V and J genes are TRBV25-1 and TRBJ2-3; possibly the D gene is TRBD2, per 6 matching bases. Reading from cysteine to phenylalanine, the CDR3 counts 16 amino acids. Only the CDR3 DNA stays, 48 bases, in frame from base 1. CDR1 and CDR2 are read off the germline V gene as MGHDK and SYGVNS. Trimming costs V 4 bases and J 0 bases, and their ends lie 14 bases apart.